The 6 T cell receptor beta chains listed next were all sequenced from one sample in a study of Graves' ophthalmopathy and Graves' hyperthyroidism. Amplification from RNA transcripts yielded the TCR beta CDR3 regions. HTBI-primed RT-PCR formed the first round, and a multiplex PCR formed the second. TCRdb fed the multiplex PCR reads into MiXCR, producing one record per CDR3 protein. The sample has under 800,000 distinct CDR3 sequences, 22% seen once. The sequenced material came from peripheral blood. The receptors originated from a woman younger than 30 with stable Graves' hyperthyroidism. Some clones in this sample may be carry-over from other donors' samples.

There are many counts of this clonotype. The chain combines TRBV13 with TRBJ2-7; TRBD1 agrees at 7 bases. This CDR3 has 15 amino acids. The germline V gene has CDR1 PRHDT and CDR2 FYEKMQ (reference sequence). V shed 7 bases and J 4 bases; nucleotides not matched to a gene: 13. CDR3 nucleotide sequence: TGTGCCAGCACCCATCGGACAGGTTTCACGTACGAGCAGTACTTC. Protein: CASTHRTGFTYEQYF.

This clonotype has more than one count but fewer than ten. V is TRBV12-3 or TRBV12-4 and J is TRBJ2-7, with TRBD2 matching over 8 bases. J gave up 8 bases and V 10 bases, and 19 bases lay outside the gene matches. The CDR3 has 15 residues. CDR3 bases: TGTGCCACCACATCGGGAGGGGGGGCGGCATGGCAGCAGTACTTC. Protein sequence: CATTSGGGAAWQQYF.

In its sample, this clonotype was seen a few times. The chain uses TRBV2 and TRBJ1-1; D perhaps matches TRBD1 (5 bases). Germline values: CDR1 SNHLY, CDR2 FYNNEI. The CDR3 contains 16 residues. V gave up 3 bases and J gave up 0 bases, with 14 bases separating them. CDR3 sequence (DNA): TGTGCCAGCAGTGAGGCAGTGCGAGGGGTGAACACTGAAGCTTTCTTT. Translated: CASSEAVRGVNTEAFF.

This clonotype showed up many times. The rearrangement links TRBV14 to TRBJ2-5, with D uncertain. Between the trimmed V and J ends, which lost 5 bases and 5 bases, there was a span of 15 bases. CDR3 length: 14 residues. Germline V gene sequence: CDR1 SGHDN, CDR2 FVKESK. The CDR3 nucleotides read TGTGCCAGCAGCTGGACGAGCCATATGGAGACCCAGTACTTC. Translating gives CASSWTSHMETQYF.

This clonotype was observed many times. The rearrangement links TRBV3-1 to TRBJ2-5; a possible D gene is TRBD1 (5 bases). There are 14 residues in the CDR3. The germline V gene encodes CDR1 LGHDT and CDR2 YNNKEL (reference sequence). Trimming pared 4 bases from V and 6 bases from J, leaving 15 bases between. CDR3 in amino acids: CASSPLSLGQTQYF. The DNA for the CDR3 is TGTGCCAGCAGCCCGCTAAGTTTGGGGCAGACCCAGTACTTC.

In this sample, this clonotype turned up a few times. This chain links TRBV19 with TRBJ1-1, with 11 bases identical to TRBD1. Germline loops: CDR1 LNHDA, CDR2 SQIVND (reference sequence). This CDR3 is 19 amino acids long. V lost 6 bases and J lost 3; bases outside the gene matches: 18. The CDR3 DNA reads TGTGCCAGTAGCCGGTCGCTGGGACAGGGGGGTACCATGGACACTGAAGCTTTCTTT. It is translated as CASSRSLGQGGTMDTEAFF. Full variable domain (rest looked up from reference TRBV19 and TRBJ1-1): DGGITQSPKYLFRKEGQNVTLSCEQNLNHDAMYWYRQDPGQGLRLIYYSQIVNDFQKGDIAEGYSVSREKKESFPLTVTSAQKNPTAFYLCASSRSLGQGGTMDTEAFFGQGTRLTVV.